Listed here are 23 T cell receptor beta chains from one sample, sequenced in a study of T cells in Graves' hyperthyroidism and ophthalmopathy. RNA transcripts provided the source from which TCR beta CDR3 regions were amplified. Researchers ran a first-round RT-PCR on the TCR CDR3 using the HTBI primer set. TCRdb reanalysed the multiplex PCR reads using MiXCR and keeps one entry per CDR3 protein. The sample holds about 420,000 distinct CDR3 sequences, roughly 13% seen once. The source material was blood. These receptors were taken from a woman in her late teens or twenties with Graves' hyperthyroidism.

This clonotype was recorded at least ten times. The chain employs TRBV12-3 or TRBV12-4 and TRBJ1-2, with unresolved D. The V end was cut by 4 bases, the J end by 8 bases, with 14 bases between. This CDR3 comprises 13 residues. CDR3 nucleotide sequence: TGTGCCAGCAGTTATCCTCAGTCTGGGGGCTACACCTTC. This encodes CASSYPQSGGYTF.

Many counts were recorded for this clonotype. The chain joins TRBV20-1 to TRBJ2-7, with unresolved D. This CDR3 is built from 14 residues. V was shortened by 2 bases and J by 3 bases, with 14 bases between the two germline ends. The V gene's germline CDR1 is DFQATT and CDR2 SNEGSKA (reference sequence). In nucleotides, the CDR3 is TGCAGTGCTAGACCTTGGCGGTCTGGCTACGAGCAGTACTTC. Its protein is CSARPWRSGYEQYF.

This clonotype was recorded many times. The V gene is TRBV11-2, the J gene TRBJ2-5, with D possibly called TRBD1 or TRBD2 (6 bases each). V lost 3 bases and J 9 bases, leaving 17 bases between the germline ends. Germline V gives CDR1 SGHAT, CDR2 FQNNGV. This CDR3 comprises 14 residues. The CDR3: CASSFEGYREAQYF. The CDR3 nucleotides are TGTGCCAGCAGCTTTGAAGGATACAGGGAGGCCCAGTACTTC.

This clonotype occurred many times. The rearrangement links TRBV7-9 to TRBJ2-2, with D tentatively TRBD1 (5 bases). The V end was cut by 3 bases, the J end by 1 base, with 9 bases between. The CDR3 spans 15 residues. CDR1 is SEHNR, CDR2 FQNEAQ, per germline (reference sequence). CDR3 DNA: TGTGCCAGCAGCTTGGGGCTACAGAACACCGGGGAGCTGTTTTTT. It yields the protein CASSLGLQNTGELFF.

This clonotype showed up just a few times. The rearrangement links TRBV15 to TRBJ2-3; D is ambiguous. CDR1 and CDR2 from the germline V gene are LNHNV and YYDKDF (reference sequence). V lost 5 bases and J 0 bases, leaving 6 bases between the germline ends. This CDR3 region has 13 residues. The CDR3, as DNA: TGTGCCACCAGCGGGATTAGCACAGATACGCAGTATTTT. Its translation: CATSGISTDTQYF.

The sample holds many counts of this clonotype. V and J are TRBV27 and TRBJ2-5, with TRBD2 matching over 9 bases. This CDR3 has 15 residues. In germline, CDR1 is MNHEY, CDR2 SMNVEV (reference sequence). V lost 3 bases and J lost 5; bases outside the gene matches: 7. The CDR3 region has the DNA TGTGCCAGCAGTTTTGGTAGCGGGAGAGGGGAGACCCAGTACTTC. This gives the protein CASSFGSGRGETQYF.

At least ten counts were recorded for this clonotype. CDR3 region: CASSPPASGRALYEQYF. The CDR3 DNA sequence: TGTGCCAGCTCACCACCGGCTAGCGGGAGGGCCCTCTACGAGCAGTACTTC. The chain employs TRBV18 and TRBJ2-7, with 12 bases identical to TRBD2. The V segment lost 0 bases and the J segment 3 bases; nucleotides outside the gene matches: 6. Germline V lookup: CDR1 KGHSH, CDR2 LQKENI. The CDR3 length is 17 residues.

This chain uses TRBV7-9 with TRBJ1-1; D is possibly TRBD1 (6 bases). This CDR3 spans 13 amino acids. V lost 4 bases, J lost 5 bases, and 11 bases lay in between. The V gene's germline CDR1 is SEHNR and CDR2 FQNEAQ (reference sequence). CDR3: CASSSTGKTEAFF. The CDR3 DNA follows: TGTGCCAGCAGCTCAACAGGGAAAACTGAAGCTTTCTTT.

V usage is TRBV20-1 and J usage is TRBJ2-7; D remains ambiguous. The CDR3 runs 14 residues. With 3 bases removed from V and 2 bases from J, the gap between germline ends came to 14 bases. CDR1 DFQATT and CDR2 SNEGSKA come from the germline V gene (reference sequence). The CDR3 spells CSASPRVFPYEQYF. CDR3 nucleotide sequence: TGCAGTGCTAGTCCCCGGGTCTTTCCCTACGAGCAGTACTTC.

This clonotype has ten or more counts. The rearrangement uses TRBV4-2 and TRBJ2-3, with a possible D match to TRBD2 (6 bases). Germline loops: CDR1 LGHNA, CDR2 YNFKEQ. The CDR3 length is 17 residues. With 4 bases removed from V and 2 bases from J, the gap between germline ends came to 19 bases. The CDR3 sequence: CASSPELTSLYTDTQYF. The CDR3 nucleotides are TGTGCCAGCAGCCCCGAACTGACTAGTTTGTACACAGATACGCAGTATTTT.

This clonotype was observed at least ten times. The chain has TRBV29-1 and TRBJ2-3, with 7 bases lining up with TRBD2. The junction had 6 bases not matched to a gene; V was cut back by 4 bases and J by 5 bases. This CDR3 comprises 13 residues. Germline CDR1 and CDR2: SQVTM and ANQGSEA. The chain's CDR3 is CSVGEGFEDTQYF. DNA of the CDR3: TGCAGCGTTGGGGAGGGATTTGAAGATACGCAGTATTTT.

This clonotype was seen repeatedly, ten times or more. This chain joins TRBV27 and TRBJ1-4; 9 nucleotides line up with TRBD1. V trimming: 6 bases; J trimming: 8 bases; junction bases outside the gene matches: 4. The CDR3 sequence is 13 residues long. Germline lookup yields CDR1 MNHEY and CDR2 SMNVEV (reference sequence). CDR3 in DNA: TGTGCCAGCAGACAGGGGGCCGGAGAAAAACTGTTTTTT. It yields the protein CASRQGAGEKLFF.

Ten or more counts support this clonotype. V and J are TRBV28 and TRBJ1-1, with no clear D. The germline V gene has CDR1 MDHEN and CDR2 SYDVKM. This CDR3 has 12 amino acids. The V end was cut by 11 bases, the J end by 0 bases, with 10 bases between. The CDR3 protein is CAFSPMNTEAFF. The CDR3 bases are TGTGCCTTCTCCCCTATGAACACTGAAGCTTTCTTT.

This clonotype has more than one count but fewer than ten. The rearrangement uses TRBV30 and TRBJ1-1, with D perhaps TRBD1 (6 bases). The CDR3 has 11 amino acids. In germline, CDR1 is GTSNPN, CDR2 SVGIG (reference sequence). The ends were cut back, 7 bases at V and 5 bases at J, with 11 bases in the middle. In DNA form, the CDR3 reads TGTGCCTCAAAGGGGGGAACTGAAGCTTTCTTT. Its translation: CASKGGTEAFF.

Only a few counts were recorded for this clonotype. The chain has TRBV29-1 and TRBJ2-1; D not certain. The end of the DNA is better explained by TRBJ2-7, so the J call may be wrong. Germline-derived CDR1 and CDR2 are SQVTM and ANQGSEA. The length of the CDR3 is 14 residues. CDR3: CSVETPPFYNEQYF. The CDR3, as DNA: TGCAGCGTTGAGACTCCACCCTTTTACAATGAGCAGTACTTC.

This clonotype was picked up many times. The rearrangement uses TRBV30 and TRBJ1-5; D uncertain. Germline V gene data show CDR1 as GTSNPN and CDR2 as SVGIG (reference sequence). V lost 2 bases and J 0 bases, leaving 5 bases between the germline ends. This CDR3 spans 13 amino acids. The CDR3 sequence: CAWSWDSNQPQHF. As DNA, the CDR3 is TGTGCCTGGAGTTGGGATAGCAATCAGCCCCAGCATTTT.

The chain uses TRBV20-1 and TRBJ2-2; D might be TRBD1 (6 bases). CDR1 DFQATT and CDR2 SNEGSKA come from the germline V gene (reference sequence). Trimming removed 5 bases from V and 5 bases from J, with 15 bases in between. This CDR3 has 14 residues. In DNA form, the CDR3 reads TGCAGTGCTGAGGGACAAGGTCGGACCGGGGAGCTGTTTTTT. Translated, it gives CSAEGQGRTGELFF.

J is TRBJ1-2 and V is TRBV6-5, with D possibly being TRBD1 (5 bases). Trimming shortened V by 2 bases and J by 1 base, and 11 bases separated the two germline ends. CDR3 length: 15 amino acids. CDR1 MNHEY and CDR2 SVGAGI come from the germline V gene. CDR3 sequence: CASSYGGIVNYGYTF. The CDR3 region has the DNA TGTGCCAGCAGTTACGGGGGAATTGTTAACTATGGCTACACCTTC.

This clonotype was observed at least ten times. Here the CDR3 DNA reads TGTGCCAGCAGTTCCCGACTAGCGGGCGGTTCCTACGAGCAGTACTTC. Its protein product is CASSSRLAGGSYEQYF. The chain employs TRBV5-5 and TRBJ2-7; 10 nucleotides align to TRBD2. The CDR3 is made up of 16 amino acids. Per the germline V gene, CDR1 is SGHKS and CDR2 is YYEKEE (reference sequence). The trim removed 5 bases at V and 1 base at J, leaving 9 bases unmatched.

This clonotype showed up many times. V is TRBV6-5 and J is TRBJ1-2, with TRBD1 matching over 10 bases. CDR3 size: 16 residues. Trimming cost V 0 bases and J 8 bases; bases outside gene matches: 9. Germline V gene lookup returns CDR1 MNHEY and CDR2 SVGAGI. In DNA form, the CDR3 reads TGTGCCAGCAGTTACTCCCAGCGACAGGGGGCTTGGGGCTACACCTTC. Translated, it gives CASSYSQRQGAWGYTF.

The rearrangement uses TRBV27 and TRBJ1-2; 7 positions agree with TRBD1. This CDR3 is built from 15 residues. V shed 6 bases, J shed 4 bases, and the junction held 11 bases outside the gene matches. Germline CDR1 is MNHEY and CDR2 is SMNVEV (reference sequence). Here the CDR3 reads CASRAKRTGPYGYTF. As DNA, the CDR3 is TGTGCCAGCAGAGCAAAAAGGACAGGACCCTATGGCTACACCTTC.

This clonotype was counted many times. The genes are TRBV28 and TRBJ2-5; no clear D gene. Trimming pared 2 bases from V and 3 bases from J, leaving 4 bases between. The CDR3 has 12 amino acids. Germline assignment: CDR1 MDHEN and CDR2 SYDVKM. The CDR3 region is CASSLNKETQYF. CDR3 DNA: TGTGCCAGCAGTTTAAACAAAGAGACCCAGTACTTC.

Many counts were recorded for this clonotype. This CDR3 is CASSDRLAGAGEQFF. The CDR3 DNA reads as TGCGCCAGCAGCGATAGACTAGCGGGAGCCGGCGAGCAGTTCTTC. This chain joins TRBV5-1 and TRBJ2-1; 12 positions agree with TRBD2. Germline V gives CDR1 SGHRS, CDR2 YFSETQ. This CDR3 contains 15 residues. V was clipped by 4 bases and J by 10 bases; unmatched bases: 9.